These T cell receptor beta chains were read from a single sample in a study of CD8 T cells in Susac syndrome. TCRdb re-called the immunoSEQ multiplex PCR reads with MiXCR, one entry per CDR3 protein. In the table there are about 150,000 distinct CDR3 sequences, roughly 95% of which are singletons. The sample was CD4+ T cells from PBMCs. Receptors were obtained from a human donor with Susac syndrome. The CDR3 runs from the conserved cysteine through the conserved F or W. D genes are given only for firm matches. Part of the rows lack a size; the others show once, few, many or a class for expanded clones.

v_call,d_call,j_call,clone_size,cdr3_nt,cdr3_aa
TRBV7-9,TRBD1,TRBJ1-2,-,TGTGCCAGCAGCTTCAGGGACAGGGATCGCTACACCTTC,CASSFRDRDRYTF
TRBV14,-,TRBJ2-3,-,TGTGCCAGCAGCCAAGTTTCGGCCGGAGGACAGTATTTT,CASSQVSAGGQYF
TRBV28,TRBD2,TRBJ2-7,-,TGTGCCAGCAGTTTCGTTGGCGCGGGAGAACCCTACGAGCAGTACTTC,CASSFVGAGEPYEQYF
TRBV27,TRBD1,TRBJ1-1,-,TGTGCCAGCAGTGACAGGGGGCTGTACACTGAAGCTTTCTTT,CASSDRGLYTEAFF
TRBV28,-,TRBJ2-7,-,TGTGCCAGCAGCGGACAGTCCCCCTACGAGCAGTACTTC,CASSGQSPYEQYF
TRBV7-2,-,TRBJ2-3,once,TGTGCCAGCAGCGCCCAGTGGAGCACAGATACGCAGTATTTT,CASSAQWSTDTQYF
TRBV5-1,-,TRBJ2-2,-,TGCGCCAGCAGCTTTGAAGTCAGAACAAACACCGGGGAGCTGTTTTTT,CASSFEVRTNTGELFF
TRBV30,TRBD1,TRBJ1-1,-,TGTGCCTGGAGGGAGACAGGGGCTTTCACTGAAGCTTTCTTT,CAWRETGAFTEAFF
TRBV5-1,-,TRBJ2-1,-,TGCGCCAGCAGCTTGCCCATTAGCTCCAATGAGCAGTTCTTC,CASSLPISSNEQFF
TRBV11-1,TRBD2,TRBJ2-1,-,TGTGCCAGCAGCTCCCGCGGGGGGAGTAGACGGCAGTTCTTC,CASSSRGGSRRQFF
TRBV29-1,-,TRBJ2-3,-,TGCAGCGTTTGCCAGGCAAGCACAGATACGCAGTATTTT,CSVCQASTDTQYF
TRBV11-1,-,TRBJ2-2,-,TGTGCCAGCAGCCGGCTCACCGGGGAGCTGTTTTTT,CASSRLTGELFF
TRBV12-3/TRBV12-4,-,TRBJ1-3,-,TGTGCCAGCAGTCGGGGGGACACGACCTTATCTGGAAACACCATATATTTT,CASSRGDTTLSGNTIYF
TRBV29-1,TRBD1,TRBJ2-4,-,TGCAGCGTGAATGACAGGGCCCAAAACATTCAGTACTTC,CSVNDRAQNIQYF
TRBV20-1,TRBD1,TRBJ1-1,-,TGCAGTGCCAACTTTCCGGGACAGCCAAACACTGAAGCTTTCTTT,CSANFPGQPNTEAFF
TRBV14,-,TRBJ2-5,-,TGTGCCAGCAGCCAAGAGTCCGGGTCCTGGGAGACCCAGTACTTC,CASSQESGSWETQYF
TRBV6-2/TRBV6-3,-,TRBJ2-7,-,TGTGCCAGCAGACGCTGGACAGCAGCCTCCTACGAGCAGTACTTC,CASRRWTAASYEQYF
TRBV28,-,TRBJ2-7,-,TGTGCCAGCACCGGACAGCCCAGTTGGGAGCAGTACTTC,CASTGQPSWEQYF
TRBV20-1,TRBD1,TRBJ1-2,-,TGCAGTGCTAGACGGGACAGGGACTATGGCTACACCTTC,CSARRDRDYGYTF
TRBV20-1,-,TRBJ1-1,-,TGCAGTGCTGGGGACGATGAAGCTTTCTTT,CSAGDDEAFF
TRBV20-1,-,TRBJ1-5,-,TGCAGTGCCGCCTTCGTGGGGTTCGGACAGCCCCAGCATTTT,CSAAFVGFGQPQHF
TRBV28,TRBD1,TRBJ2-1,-,TGTGCCAGCGCGACAGGGGATGAGCAGTTCTTC,CASATGDEQFF
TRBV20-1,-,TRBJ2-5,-,TGCAGTGTCGGTTCGTGGGGAGCAGAGACCCAGTACTTC,CSVGSWGAETQYF
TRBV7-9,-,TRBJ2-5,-,TGTGCCAGCAGCTTAGGGGGGACTCTTATACCAGAGACCCAGTACTTC,CASSLGGTLIPETQYF
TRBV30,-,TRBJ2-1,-,TGTGCCTGGAGGACCGGGACCAGTGTTAATGAGCAGTTCTTC,CAWRTGTSVNEQFF
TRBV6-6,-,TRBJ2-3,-,TGTGCCAGCAGTTCCCAACTCCCTCCAGATACGCAGTATTTT,CASSSQLPPDTQYF
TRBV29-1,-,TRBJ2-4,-,TGCAGCGTTGTGGGGCCGGCCAAAAACATTCAGTACTTC,CSVVGPAKNIQYF
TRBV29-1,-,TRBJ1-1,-,TGCAGCGCCGCACTGCGGGCTGAAGCTTTCTTT,CSAALRAEAFF
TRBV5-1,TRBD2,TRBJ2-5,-,TGCGCCAGCAGCGGAAGAGCGGGAGGGGAGACCCAGTACTTC,CASSGRAGGETQYF
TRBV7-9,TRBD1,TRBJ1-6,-,TGTGCCAGCAGCCCAATCTCCGGGACAGGGGGCCGTAAAGGTTCACCCCTCCACTTT,CASSPISGTGGRKGSPLHF
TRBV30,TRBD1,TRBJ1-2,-,TGTGCCTGGAGTGGGGGACAGGGCAAACACTATGGCTACACCTTC,CAWSGGQGKHYGYTF
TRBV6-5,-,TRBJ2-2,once,TGTGCCAGCAGTTACTCGTGGCGGACTTACGACACCGGGGAGCTGTTTTTT,CASSYSWRTYDTGELFF
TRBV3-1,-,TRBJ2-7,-,TGTGCCAGCAGCCAAACTGCCCAGGGGGGCGAGCAGTACTTC,CASSQTAQGGEQYF